This record covers a single TCR beta chain. Some clones are missing from TCRdb's copy, which holds only in-frame ones; the method was immunoSEQ multiplex PCR. Of fewer than 400,000 clones listed, about 91% were seen once; the top ten hold about 2%. The entry originates in a study of Ad26.COV2.S vaccination and SARS-CoV-2 variants. Study overall: Participants got Ad26.COV2.S intramuscularly, once or twice 56 days apart.

V was clipped by 1 base and J by 2 bases, with 5 bases between them. The CDR3 spans 13 residues. Germline CDR1 SNHLY, CDR2 FYNNEI. Treatment given: around 19 received Ad26.COV2.S at low or high dose, single or two shots; several received placebo; per-sample allocation not given. Sampling was performed 63 days after the first vaccine or placebo injection. Within Boston, the person who donated was an adult of 18-55 years. The sequences come from peripheral blood, collected in a trial of Ad26.COV2.S vaccine versus placebo. This sequence originates from a person aged 18-65 years who received the Ad26.COV2.S COVID-19 vaccine or a placebo. This chain uses TRBV2 with TRBJ2-5; no definite D call. The CDR3 region has the DNA TGTGCCAGCAGTGAAGGTCGTCAAGAGACCCAGTACTTC. Protein sequence: CASSEGRQETQYF.